One sample yielded the 9 T cell receptor beta chains listed below, sequenced in a study of control samples from healthy donors and cancer patients. Profiled with immunoSEQ multiplex PCR; TCRdb holds only in-frame clones, not every one. In the table there are around 96,000 clones, 93% of which are singletons. The sequencing sample was made of blood. Source of these receptors: a man aged 18 to 30 in good health.

This clone turned up a few times. The junction does not match germline at one end; this may be a read error. The J gene is TRBJ1-1, the V gene TRBV13; possibly TRBD1 for D (5 bases). Germline V gives CDR1 PRHDT, CDR2 FYEKMQ (reference sequence). The CDR3 contains 14 residues. DNA of the CDR3: TGTGCCAGCAGCGTAGGGCGCACGGGGGTAGGAGCTTTCTTT. Translated, it gives CASSVGRTGVGAFF.

The chain uses TRBV19 and TRBJ2-3, with unresolved D. Germline CDR1 reads LNHDA; CDR2 reads SQIVND (reference sequence). The V end lost 4 bases, the J end lost 1 base, and 3 bases lay between the germline ends. The CDR3 contains 12 residues. CDR3 sequence: CASSTRTDTQYF. The CDR3 DNA is TGTGCCAGTAGTACACGCACAGATACGCAGTATTTT. Supplemented by reference TRBV19 and TRBJ2-3, the full variable domain reads DGGITQSPKYLFRKEGQNVTLSCEQNLNHDAMYWYRQDPGQGLRLIYYSQIVNDFQKGDIAEGYSVSREKKESFPLTVTSAQKNPTAFYLCASSTRTDTQYFGPGTRLTVL.

The chain couples TRBV30 to TRBJ2-1; TRBD2 matches at 11 bases. V shed 0 bases and J 5 bases; nucleotides not matched to a gene: 12. From germline, CDR1 is GTSNPN and CDR2 SVGIG (reference sequence). CDR3 length: 18 residues. As DNA, the CDR3 is TGTGCCTGGAGTGTGAAGTTGCTAGCGGGAGGAGGCGACAATGAGCAGTTCTTC. It specifies CAWSVKLLAGGGDNEQFF.

This clone was detected only once. The chain carries TRBV14 and TRBJ1-1; 7 bases are a match to TRBD1. Unmatched junction bases numbered 7, after V lost 4 bases and J lost 5 bases. The germline CDR1 and CDR2 sequences are SGHDN and FVKESK. The CDR3 sequence is 14 residues long. CDR3 coding DNA: TGTGCCAGCAGCCGGAAACAGGGGCAGACTGAAGCTTTCTTT. It codes for CASSRKQGQTEAFF.

CDR3 coding DNA: TGTGCCAGCAGCCCGGGGGGGTCCCGGGAGACCCAGTACTTC. Its translation is CASSPGGSRETQYF. This chain links TRBV28 with TRBJ2-5, with TRBD2 matching over 8 bases. The CDR3 contains 14 residues. Trimming took 6 bases from V and 5 from J; bases not matched to a gene: 8. Germline V lookup: CDR1 MDHEN, CDR2 SYDVKM.

The rearrangement links TRBV7-9 to TRBJ1-1, with D possibly TRBD1 on 5 matching bases. Trimming removed 5 bases at V and 8 bases at J, with 12 bases between. This CDR3 has 12 amino acids. Germline-derived CDR1 and CDR2 are SEHNR and FQNEAQ (reference sequence). The CDR3 DNA sequence: TGTGCCAGCAGCCGCAAAGCAGGGGAAGCTTTCTTT. Protein: CASSRKAGEAFF.

The rearrangement uses TRBV4-1 and TRBJ2-7, with TRBD2 matching over 7 bases. J gave up 4 bases and V 1 base, and 16 bases lay outside the gene matches. The germline gives CDR1 MGHRA, CDR2 YSYEKL. The CDR3 contains 18 residues. CDR3 loop: CASSQVAIQGAGSYEQYF. CDR3 nucleotide sequence: TGCGCCAGCAGCCAAGTGGCGATTCAAGGAGCGGGATCATACGAGCAGTACTTC.

This chain uses TRBV12-3 or TRBV12-4 with TRBJ1-1, with 10 bases that match TRBD1. With V trimmed by 1 base and J by 11 bases, 4 bases remained unmatched. This CDR3 region has 13 residues. CDR3 coding DNA: TGTGCCAGCAGTTTAGGGACAGGGGGGAGGGCTTTCTTT. Protein sequence: CASSLGTGGRAFF.

The gene calls are TRBV6-2 or TRBV6-3 and TRBJ1-5, with TRBD1 as a possible D gene (5 bases). V gave up 3 bases and J gave up 2 bases, with 11 bases separating them. Looked up from germline, CDR1 is MNHEY and CDR2 is SVGEGT. This CDR3 has 15 amino acids. The CDR3 bases are TGTGCCAGCAGTTATCGGGGGAACGGCAATCAGCCCCAGCATTTT. This codes for CASSYRGNGNQPQHF.